Below are 11 T cell receptor beta chains sequenced from a single sample in a study of shared clonotypes between healthy human individuals. Measured with immunoSEQ multiplex PCR; TCRdb has only the in-frame clones, and not every one. The table records 2 million to 2.5 million clones, more than 90% of them present only once. Sequences were obtained from naive CD4+ T cells sorted from blood. Indicated subset: CD45RA+ positively selected. These receptors were taken from a man aged 18 to 29 in good health.

The chain carries TRBV30 and TRBJ2-5; D uncertain. Germline assignment: CDR1 GTSNPN and CDR2 SVGIG (reference sequence). This CDR3 contains 13 residues. Between the trimmed V and J ends, which lost 1 base and 0 bases, there was a span of 6 bases. This chain's CDR3 is CAWSGQNQETQYF. The CDR3 DNA follows: TGTGCCTGGAGTGGACAAAACCAAGAGACCCAGTACTTC.

The V call is TRBV4-2, the J call TRBJ2-5; D possibly corresponds to TRBD2 (5 bases). Per germline, CDR1 LGHNA and CDR2 YNFKEQ. The CDR3 covers 15 residues. V was cut by 3 bases and J by 0 bases, with 11 bases left in between. Written as DNA, the CDR3 is TGTGCCAGCAGCCAGAGGACTGGAAACCAAGAGACCCAGTACTTC. It yields the protein CASSQRTGNQETQYF.

This sequence joins TRBV18 and TRBJ2-3; the D is unclear. Germline V gene sequence: CDR1 KGHSH, CDR2 LQKENI. V gave up 5 bases and J gave up 5 bases, with 8 bases separating them. The CDR3 contains 12 residues. In nucleotides, the CDR3 is TGTGCCAGCTCAAGACTTGAAGATACGCAGTATTTT. Its translation: CASSRLEDTQYF.

The gene calls are TRBV6-6 and TRBJ1-1; D is undetermined. CDR3 length equals 12 residues. V was pared by 2 bases and J by 3 bases, with 4 bases between. The germline V gene has CDR1 MNHNY and CDR2 SVGAGI (reference sequence). The CDR3 region is CASSYVYTEAFF. The CDR3 DNA is TGTGCCAGCAGTTACGTGTACACTGAAGCTTTCTTT.

The J gene is TRBJ2-7, the V gene TRBV2; 9 bases map to TRBD1. CDR1 is SNHLY and CDR2 is FYNNEI in the germline V gene. The CDR3 length is 13 residues. V was clipped by 7 bases and J by 5 bases; unmatched bases: 6. The CDR3: CASIGTGNHEQYF. The CDR3 region has the DNA TGTGCCAGCATAGGGACAGGGAACCACGAGCAGTACTTC.

Here the CDR3 reads CASCLRADSGGNTIYF. The CDR3 DNA is TGTGCCAGTTGCCTCCGGGCGGACAGTGGGGGAAACACCATATATTTT. The chain carries TRBV2 and TRBJ1-3; D might be TRBD1 (6 bases). The CDR3 extends over 16 amino acids. Germline assignment: CDR1 SNHLY and CDR2 FYNNEI. V was cut by 9 bases and J by 4 bases, with 22 bases left in between.

On this clone itself: The same CDR3 can be traced to other DNA sequences in this sample. The rearrangement uses TRBV5-1 and TRBJ2-5; maybe TRBD1 (6 bases). The germline CDR1 and CDR2 sequences are SGHRS and YFSETQ. V was shortened by 3 bases and J by 5 bases, with 11 bases between the two germline ends. This CDR3 has 13 residues. CDR3: CASSSQGVETQYF. The CDR3, as DNA: TGCGCCAGCAGCTCACAGGGAGTGGAGACCCAGTACTTC.

J is TRBJ2-7 and V is TRBV7-2; D gene ambiguous. The germline V gene encodes CDR1 SGHTA and CDR2 FQGNSA. The CDR3 runs to 14 residues. Trimming cost V 1 base and J 2 bases, with 9 bases left between them. The CDR3 reads CASSLGQVPYEQYF. Here the CDR3 DNA reads TGTGCCAGCAGCTTAGGGCAGGTCCCCTACGAGCAGTACTTC.

This clone was recorded once. The chain joins TRBV9 to TRBJ2-3; no definite D call. The CDR3 totals 16 residues. Trimming shortened V by 4 bases and J by 0 bases, and 15 bases separated the two germline ends. The germline CDR1 and CDR2 sequences are SGDLS and YYNGEE. CDR3 DNA: TGTGCCAGCAGCCCGTCCTACGGTCCTAGCACAGATACGCAGTATTTT. This encodes CASSPSYGPSTDTQYF.

With regard to this clone: This sample includes further DNA sequences coding for the same CDR3. The chain carries TRBV19 and TRBJ2-1; no clear D. Germline CDR1 LNHDA, CDR2 SQIVND (reference sequence). The V end lost 1 base, the J end lost 4 bases, and 2 bases lay between the germline ends. The CDR3 consists of 12 residues. The chain's CDR3 is CASSIVYNEQFF. The CDR3 DNA is TGTGCCAGTAGTATAGTGTACAATGAGCAGTTCTTC.

This clone is a singleton in its sample. The chain recombines TRBV27 with TRBJ2-4; 8 bases agree with TRBD1. Losses at the gene ends were 2 bases for V and 7 bases for J; bases not matched to a gene: 4. CDR3 length: 14 amino acids. CDR1 MNHEY and CDR2 SMNVEV come from the germline V gene (reference sequence). This CDR3 is CASSLAGGSNIQYF. Here the CDR3 DNA reads TGTGCCAGCAGTTTAGCAGGGGGCAGTAACATTCAGTACTTC.